The rows below give T cell receptor beta chains drawn from one sample of a study of cytomegalovirus exposure and HLA in healthy donors. Only in-frame clones appear in the TCRdb table, and some are missing; sequencing was by immunoSEQ multiplex PCR. This repertoire shows about 130,000 clones, roughly two thirds found once; its top ten account for about 1.5%. What was sequenced was PBMCs. The source is a man aged 25 to 45 in good health and CMV-seropositive. The CDR3 runs from the conserved cysteine through the conserved F or W. D genes are given only for firm matches. Size is omitted from some rows. Given values are once, few, many or a class for expanded clones.

TRBD1	TRBJ2-3	NA	TRBV28	CASSLWDRSTDTQYF	TGTGCCAGCAGTTTATGGGACAGGAGCACAGATACGCAGTATTTT
NA	TRBJ1-2	NA	TRBV15	CATSRWQAYGYTF	TGTGCCACCAGCAGGTGGCAGGCCTATGGCTACACCTTC
TRBD1	TRBJ2-7	NA	TRBV7-9	CSSSLAGQGPSYEQYF	TGTTCCAGCAGCTTAGCGGGACAGGGGCCCTCCTACGAGCAGTACTTC
TRBD2	TRBJ2-7	NA	TRBV19	CASSIDGTSDYEQYF	TGTGCCAGTAGTATAGATGGGACTAGCGACTACGAGCAGTACTTC
TRBD1	TRBJ2-2	NA	TRBV2	CANSRQGPTPGELFF	TGTGCCAACAGTCGACAGGGGCCCACTCCCGGGGAGCTGTTTTTT
NA	TRBJ2-7	once	TRBV21-1	CASSKALADYEQYF	TGTGCCAGCAGCAAAGCGCTAGCGGACTACGAGCAGTACTTC
NA	TRBJ2-7	NA	TRBV4-2	CASSQDGIGGRPSSYEQYF	TGTGCCAGCAGCCAAGACGGGATCGGCGGGCGGCCGAGCTCCTACGAGCAGTACTTC
TRBD1	TRBJ1-2	NA	TRBV10-1	CASSELTGGGYTF	TGCGCCAGCAGTGAGTTAACAGGGGGTGGCTACACCTTC
TRBD1	TRBJ2-7	NA	TRBV30	CAWMQGENEQYF	TGTGCCTGGATGCAGGGGGAAAACGAGCAGTACTTC
NA	TRBJ2-5	NA	TRBV5-6	CASSRDRLQETQYF	TGTGCCAGCAGTCGCGACAGGCTCCAAGAGACCCAGTACTTC
TRBD1	TRBJ1-5	NA	TRBV5-1	CASSAGQGDHQPQHF	TGCGCCAGCAGCGCGGGACAGGGTGATCATCAGCCCCAGCATTTT
TRBD1	TRBJ2-7	few	TRBV10-3	CAISVDRVGSYEQYF	TGTGCCATCAGTGTCGACAGGGTGGGGTCCTACGAGCAGTACTTC
NA	TRBJ2-7	NA	TRBV5-1	CATSPTGTTYEQYF	TGCGCCACTTCACCTACAGGGACGACCTACGAGCAGTACTTC
NA	TRBJ2-5	few	TRBV7-7	CASSLTQQETQYF	TGTGCTAGCAGCTTAACGCAGCAAGAGACCCAGTACTTC
NA	TRBJ1-2	NA	TRBV25-1	CASSHGITYGYTF	TGTGCCAGCAGCCACGGGATTACCTATGGCTACACCTTC
TRBD1	TRBJ2-4	few	TRBV5-1	CASSWDRGRDIQYF	TGCGCCAGCAGCTGGGACAGGGGCAGGGACATTCAGTACTTC
NA	TRBJ2-7	NA	TRBV15	CATSRDIRYEQYF	TGTGCCACCAGCAGAGATATCCGGTACGAGCAGTACTTC
NA	TRBJ1-2	NA	TRBV7-9	CSSSLGGQGLYGYTF	TGTTCCAGCAGCTTGGGGGGTCAGGGTCTCTATGGCTACACCTTC
TRBD1	TRBJ1-1	NA	TRBV6-6	CASSYVEGATEAFF	TGTGCCAGCAGTTACGTAGAGGGGGCCACTGAAGCTTTCTTT
TRBD1	TRBJ1-5	once	TRBV10-3	CATCRDSWGNQPQHF	TGTGCCACCTGTAGGGACAGCTGGGGCAATCAGCCCCAGCATTTT
NA	TRBJ1-2	NA	TRBV27	CASSYDRSRGYTF	TGTGCCAGCAGTTACGACAGAAGTCGGGGCTACACCTTC
NA	TRBJ2-7	NA	TRBV7-2	CASSFSRVYEQYF	TGTGCCAGCAGCTTTTCCCGGGTCTACGAGCAGTACTTC
TRBD1	TRBJ2-6	NA	TRBV28	CASRGRGQSGANVLTF	TGTGCCAGCAGGGGCAGGGGGCAGTCTGGGGCCAACGTCCTGACTTTC
NA	TRBJ2-3	many	TRBV4-3	CASSPFVGETQYF	TGCGCCAGCAGCCCCTTCGTCGGTGAAACGCAGTATTTT
NA	TRBJ1-6	NA	TRBV6-6	CASSTGGQGSSPLHF	TGTGCCAGCAGTACCGGGGGGCAGGGGTCTTCACCCCTCCACTTT
TRBD1	TRBJ2-4	few	TRBV7-9	CASSWGQGIDIQYF	TGTGCCAGCAGCTGGGGACAGGGGATAGACATTCAGTACTTC
TRBD1	TRBJ1-4	NA	TRBV28	CASSLPSDRETTNEKLFF	TGTGCCAGCAGCCTACCTTCGGACAGGGAGACAACTAATGAAAAACTGTTTTTT
TRBD2	TRBJ2-5	NA	TRBV2	CASSGRRTSGPQYF	TGTGCCAGCAGTGGGAGGAGGACTAGCGGACCGCAGTACTTC
NA	TRBJ1-4	NA	TRBV15	CATSRDLQGYNEKLFF	TGTGCCACCAGCAGAGACCTACAGGGCTATAATGAAAAACTGTTTTTT
NA	TRBJ1-5	NA	TRBV29-1	CSVVYQQEHSIGQPQHF	TGCAGCGTTGTTTATCAACAGGAGCATTCAATCGGTCAGCCCCAGCATTTT
TRBD1	TRBJ1-4	NA	TRBV5-1	CASSFGTGDEKLFF	TGCGCCAGCAGCTTCGGGACAGGGGATGAAAAACTGTTTTTT
NA	TRBJ2-1	NA	TRBV4-2	CASSREAEQTNEQFF	TGTGCCAGCAGCCGTGAGGCGGAACAAACCAATGAGCAGTTCTTC
TRBD1	TRBJ2-7	NA	TRBV2	CASSVQGAFGEQYF	TGTGCCAGCAGTGTACAGGGGGCTTTCGGCGAGCAGTACTTC
NA	TRBJ2-7	once	TRBV7-2	CASSPRRAAQQYF	TGTGCCAGCAGCCCCCGCCGAGCGGCCCAACAGTACTTC
NA	TRBJ2-5	NA	TRBV7-2	CASSFDRRETQYF	TGTGCCAGCAGCTTCGACAGGCGGGAGACCCAGTACTTC
NA	TRBJ2-1	once	TRBV5-1	CASSVLGGDYNEQFF	TGCGCCAGCAGCGTATTAGGAGGGGATTACAATGAGCAGTTCTTC
NA	TRBJ2-1	NA	TRBV7-2	CASSFRGGHEQFF	TGTGCCAGCAGCTTCCGGGGAGGCCATGAGCAGTTCTTC
NA	TRBJ2-7	NA	TRBV20-1	CSALEFYEQYF	TGCAGTGCACTAGAATTCTACGAGCAGTACTTC
NA	TRBJ2-7	NA	TRBV21-1	CASGLRLADSYEQYF	TGTGCCAGCGGCCTCCGACTAGCGGACTCCTACGAGCAGTACTTC
NA	TRBJ1-4	few	TRBV9	CASSEPLGGTEKLFF	TGTGCCAGCAGCGAGCCCCTCGGCGGCACCGAAAAACTGTTTTTT
TRBD1	TRBJ2-5	once	TRBV2	CASTDRGETQYF	TGTGCCAGCACCGACAGGGGAGAGACCCAGTACTTC
NA	TRBJ2-3	NA	TRBV29-1	CSVQRAGVTDTQYF	TGCAGCGTTCAGAGAGCGGGCGTCACAGATACGCAGTATTTT
TRBD1	TRBJ2-7	NA	TRBV18	CASSRAGTGRYEQYF	TGTGCCAGCTCGCGGGCGGGGACAGGCCGCTACGAGCAGTACTTC
NA	TRBJ1-3	NA	TRBV15	CATSRDRVDSGNTIYF	TGTGCCACCAGCAGAGACCGGGTTGACTCTGGAAACACCATATATTTT
TRBD1	TRBJ2-1	NA	TRBV28	CASSSTGEVIYNEQFF	TGTGCCAGCAGTTCAACAGGGGAAGTAATCTACAATGAGCAGTTCTTC
NA	TRBJ2-7	once	TRBV5-4	CASSLVADRYAVGEQYF	TGTGCCAGCAGCTTGGTCGCAGACAGGTACGCCGTTGGCGAGCAGTACTTC
TRBD2	TRBJ2-2	NA	TRBV15	CATSRDHLAGAPGELFF	TGTGCCACCAGCAGAGATCATCTGGCGGGAGCCCCCGGGGAGCTGTTTTTT
TRBD1	TRBJ2-1	NA	TRBV7-9	CASSLDGYRGNEQFF	TGTGCCAGCAGCTTAGATGGGTACAGGGGGAATGAGCAGTTCTTC
TRBD2	TRBJ2-1	NA	TRBV5-1	CASSATSGSSYNEQFF	TGCGCCAGCAGCGCGACTAGCGGGAGCTCCTACAATGAGCAGTTCTTC
TRBD2	TRBJ2-1	NA	TRBV4-3	CASSQDPGLAGISSYNEQFF	TGCGCCAGCAGCCAAGATCCGGGGCTAGCGGGAATCTCTTCCTACAATGAGCAGTTCTTC